The 8 T cell receptor beta chains listed next were all sequenced from one sample in a study of CD8+ T cells in alopecia areata. Reverse transcription of extracted RNA yielded cDNA, which provided the sequencing template. Clones were sequenced by immunoSEQ multiplex PCR, and TCRdb holds only the in-frame ones, with some missing. The data hold about 1,500 clones, with approximately 71% observed a single time. Described treatment: oral pan-JAK inhibitor, 5-10 mg twice daily. Patients with alopecia areata provided lesional scalp punch biopsies as well as peripheral blood. This material consisted of skin, taken at week 24, from a patient treated with tofacitinib. The receptor set was obtained from a human donor with alopecia areata.

The chain couples TRBV14 to TRBJ2-7; 8 bases fit TRBD1. J was trimmed by 4 bases and V by 4 bases; bases with no gene match: 6. Germline CDR1 and CDR2: SGHDN and FVKESK. The CDR3 loop spans 14 amino acids. The CDR3 sequence: CASSRRTGNYEQYF. The CDR3 DNA reads as TGTGCCAGCAGCCGCAGGACAGGGAATTACGAGCAGTACTTC.

The rearrangement joins TRBV15 to TRBJ2-7, with D perhaps matching TRBD1 (6 bases). This CDR3 has 13 amino acids. With 3 bases removed from V and 0 bases from J, the gap between germline ends came to 6 bases. Germline V lookup: CDR1 LNHNV, CDR2 YYDKDF (reference sequence). The CDR3, as DNA: TGTGCCACCAGCAGGGACAGCTCCTACGAGCAGTACTTC. It codes for CATSRDSSYEQYF.

The gene calls are TRBV29-1 and TRBJ2-7, with TRBD1 as a possible D gene (5 bases). Trimming stripped 2 bases from V and 4 bases from J, with 12 bases between. The CDR3 length is 13 residues. CDR1 and CDR2 from the germline V gene are SQVTM and ANQGSEA. The CDR3 DNA is TGCAGCGTTGAATACCAGGGAAGGTACGAGCAGTACTTC. This encodes CSVEYQGRYEQYF.

This clone was counted once. The rearrangement uses TRBV2 and TRBJ2-7, with TRBD1 matching 8 bases. The CDR3 spans 13 residues. Losses at the gene ends were 7 bases for V and 6 bases for J; bases not matched to a gene: 8. Germline V CDR1 and CDR2: SNHLY, FYNNEI. The DNA of the CDR3 is TGTGCCAGCAAGGAGGACAGGGTACGCGAGCAGTACTTC. This translates into CASKEDRVREQYF.

The CDR3: CASSAVWGRRSYEQYF. The CDR3 DNA is TGTGCCAGCAGCGCGGTATGGGGGCGCCGATCCTACGAGCAGTACTTC. V gene TRBV11-2 combines with J gene TRBJ2-7, with a possible D match to TRBD1 (6 bases). This CDR3 has 16 amino acids. Trimming removed 5 bases at V and 1 base at J, with 18 bases between. CDR1 is SGHAT, CDR2 FQNNGV, per germline.

The chain uses TRBV29-1 and TRBJ2-6; D might be TRBD1 or TRBD2, each matching 5 bases. Germline values: CDR1 SQVTM, CDR2 ANQGSEA. The CDR3 covers 17 residues. V was trimmed by 7 bases and J by 4 bases, leaving 23 bases between them. The DNA for the CDR3 is TGCAGCGCCCTGGGCGCTACGAAGGGGACCGGGGCCAACGTCCTGACTTTC. The encoded protein is CSALGATKGTGANVLTF. Using reference TRBV29-1 and TRBJ2-6 for the parts outside the CDR3, the full variable domain is SAVISQKPSRDICQRGTSLTIQCQVDSQVTMMFWYRQQPGQSLTLIATANQGSEATYESGFVIDKFPISRPNLTFSTLTVSNMSPEDSSIYLCSALGATKGTGANVLTFGAGSRLTVL.

The chain couples TRBV7-9 to TRBJ2-7, with 8 positions matching TRBD1. The CDR3 spans 14 residues. With V trimmed by 5 bases and J by 2 bases, 5 bases remained unmatched. The V gene's germline CDR1 is SEHNR and CDR2 FQNEAQ (reference sequence). For the CDR3, the DNA is TGTGCCAGCAGCGCACAGGGGGGAACCTACGAGCAGTACTTC. Its protein is CASSAQGGTYEQYF.

This chain connects TRBV7-2 to TRBJ1-5; D might be TRBD1 (5 bases). CDR3 size: 15 residues. Germline CDR1 reads SGHTA; CDR2 reads FQGNSA. The V end lost 1 base, the J end lost 3 bases, and 10 bases lay between the germline ends. DNA of the CDR3: TGTGCCAGCAGCTTAGAGGCAGGGTACAATCAGCCCCAGCATTTT. As protein: CASSLEAGYNQPQHF.